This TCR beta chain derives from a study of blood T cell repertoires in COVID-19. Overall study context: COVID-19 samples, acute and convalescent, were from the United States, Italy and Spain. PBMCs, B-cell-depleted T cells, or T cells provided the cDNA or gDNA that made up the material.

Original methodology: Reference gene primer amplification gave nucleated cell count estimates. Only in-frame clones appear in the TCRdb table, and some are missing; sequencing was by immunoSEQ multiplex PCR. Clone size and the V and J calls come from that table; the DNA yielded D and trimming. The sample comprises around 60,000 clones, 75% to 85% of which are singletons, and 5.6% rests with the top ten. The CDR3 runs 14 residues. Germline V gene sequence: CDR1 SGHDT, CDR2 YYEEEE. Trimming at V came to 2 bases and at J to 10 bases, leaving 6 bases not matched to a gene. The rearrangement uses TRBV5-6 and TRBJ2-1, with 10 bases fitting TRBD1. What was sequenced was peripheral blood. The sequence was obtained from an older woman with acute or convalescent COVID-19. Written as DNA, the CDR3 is TGTGCCAGCAGCTTTGGGACAGGGGCAGGCGAGCAGTTCTTC. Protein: CASSFGTGAGEQFF.